This T cell receptor beta chain was recovered during a study of naive and memory T cell subsets. This CDR3 contains 17 residues. Germline V CDR1 and CDR2: LNHDA, SQIVND (reference sequence). V lost 5 bases and J lost 0; bases outside the gene matches: 9. There are many counts of this clonotype. Antigen specificity is unknown. Whole-study results and caveats: In CD4 and CD8 cells, diversity dropped from naive through EMRA. Naive repertoires, especially CD8, held a few larger clonotypes, possibly memory cells re-expressing CD45RA. In naive cells, over 85% of TCR sequences were seen only once.

Both TRBC1 and TRBC2 were covered by a beta constant-region primer of two equimolar oligonucleotides. Ligated cDNA was amplified by four rounds of PCR with nested alpha and beta constant-region primers and SP2. TCRdb independently ran MiXCR on the UMI-ligation and nested PCR reads; one entry per CDR3 protein. The sample includes some 82,000 distinct CDR3 sequences, 11% seen only once; the top ten take around 0.13%. The sequence was collected from a human donor in good health. The sequencing sample was made of naive CD4+ T cells from blood. This chain connects TRBV19 to TRBJ2-4, with 8 bases aligning to TRBD2. In DNA, the CDR3 is TGTGCCAGTAGTCTACCGGGGGGGCCTTCAGCCAAAAACATTCAGTACTTC. This sequence encodes CASSLPGGPSAKNIQYF.